Each of the 24 T cell receptor beta chains below was sequenced from the same sample in a study of cytomegalovirus exposure and HLA in healthy donors. 60 Vbeta and 13 Jbeta primers were used in PCR. The table came from immunoSEQ multiplex PCR; TCRdb's copy has only in-frame clones and leaves some out. The data hold over 120,000 clones, with approximately 80% observed a single time. Sample: PBMCs. The receptors derive from a woman between 55 and 75 years old in good health and CMV-seropositive.

This chain connects TRBV5-5 to TRBJ1-2, with D possibly matching TRBD1 (6 bases). Trimming pared 0 bases from V and 6 bases from J, leaving 6 bases between. Germline-derived CDR1 and CDR2 are SGHKS and YYEKEE (reference sequence). The CDR3 is 12 residues long. In DNA form, the CDR3 reads TGTGCCAGCAGCTTGGACAGGGATGGCTACACCTTC. Translating gives CASSLDRDGYTF.

This sequence joins TRBV10-3 and TRBJ2-5, with no clear D. The length of the CDR3 is 11 residues. The germline CDR1 and CDR2 sequences are ENHRY and SYGVKD. Trimming took 3 bases from V and 5 from J, leaving 4 bases between them. CDR3 nucleotides: TGTGCCATCAGTGACGGGGAGACCCAGTACTTC. It is translated as CAISDGETQYF.

J is TRBJ1-5 and V is TRBV7-2; D call uncertain. CDR1 is SGHTA, CDR2 FQGNSA, per germline. V was pared by 5 bases and J by 7 bases, with 12 bases between. The CDR3 loop spans 13 amino acids. CDR3 sequence (DNA): TGTGCCAGCAGCCCTAGGAGCGGGCAGCCCCAGCATTTT. It yields the protein CASSPRSGQPQHF.

This clone has just one count. The gene calls are TRBV27 and TRBJ2-1; 10 bases are a match to TRBD2. The germline CDR1 and CDR2 sequences are MNHEY and SMNVEV (reference sequence). This CDR3 has 13 residues. With V trimmed by 10 bases and J by 4 bases, 4 bases remained unmatched. For the CDR3, the DNA is TGTGCCATCAGGACTAGCGGATACAATGAGCAGTTCTTC. Translating gives CAIRTSGYNEQFF.

This clone was seen a handful of times. The V call is TRBV11-3, the J call TRBJ2-1; 8 positions agree with TRBD2. Germline lookup yields CDR1 SGHNT and CDR2 YENEEA. The CDR3 runs to 16 residues. The trim removed 3 bases at V and 3 bases at J, leaving 7 bases unmatched. CDR3 nucleotides: TGTGCCAGCAGCTTCACCACGGGAGGGTTCTACAATGAGCAGTTCTTC. Translated: CASSFTTGGFYNEQFF.

This clone was recorded only once. This rearrangement joins TRBV2 to TRBJ1-5, with unresolved D. The V end was cut by 0 bases, the J end by 5 bases, with 14 bases between. Germline V gene sequence: CDR1 SNHLY, CDR2 FYNNEI. The CDR3 consists of 16 residues. CDR3 coding DNA: TGTGCCAGCAGTGAAGCGGATCTCGGGGAATATCAGCCCCAGCATTTT. Amino acid sequence: CASSEADLGEYQPQHF.

This clone was counted only a few times. This chain links TRBV29-1 with TRBJ2-1, with 8 bases identical to TRBD1. The CDR3 is 14 amino acids. CDR1 is SQVTM, CDR2 ANQGSEA, per germline. V lost 7 bases to trimming and J lost 4 bases; unmatched junction nucleotides: 9. CDR3 DNA sequence: TGCAGCGCTCCCGCCGGGACAGGATACAATGAGCAGTTCTTC. It yields the protein CSAPAGTGYNEQFF.

This clone was observed a single time. The chain couples TRBV25-1 to TRBJ2-5, with a possible D match to TRBD2 (5 bases). The V and J ends lost 8 bases and 2 bases respectively, with 9 bases between them. Germline assignment: CDR1 MGHDK and CDR2 SYGVNS. The CDR3 sequence is 12 residues long. The CDR3 coding sequence is TGTGCCAGCTCACCGGGACAAGAGACCCAGTACTTC. Protein product: CASSPGQETQYF.

This rearrangement joins TRBV4-2 to TRBJ2-2; a weak D match, TRBD1 (5 bases). The V end was cut by 0 bases, the J end by 2 bases, with 10 bases between. Germline CDR1 is LGHNA and CDR2 is YNFKEQ. This CDR3 spans 16 amino acids. This CDR3 is CASSQDNRINTGELFF. In DNA, the CDR3 is TGTGCCAGCAGCCAAGATAACAGGATAAACACCGGGGAGCTGTTTTTT.

The chain employs TRBV4-3 and TRBJ2-3; 14 bases match TRBD2. Germline-derived CDR1 and CDR2 are LGHNA and YSLEER. The CDR3 is made up of 19 amino acids. V dropped 0 bases and J dropped 5; count of bases not matched to a gene: 10. CDR3 loop: CASSQDRTSGRQGGDTQYF. The CDR3 coding sequence is TGCGCCAGCAGCCAAGATCGGACTAGCGGGAGGCAGGGAGGAGATACGCAGTATTTT.

In this sample, this clone turned up a few times. This chain uses TRBV19 with TRBJ1-5, with D possibly TRBD1 on 5 matching bases. This CDR3 comprises 13 residues. V gave up 1 base and J gave up 5 bases, with 6 bases separating them. Germline assignment: CDR1 LNHDA and CDR2 SQIVND (reference sequence). In DNA, the CDR3 is TGTGCCAGTAGTATAGGCAGGGATCAGCCCCAGCATTTT. Translation: CASSIGRDQPQHF.

The V gene is TRBV19, the J gene TRBJ1-1, with 7 bases matching TRBD1. The CDR3 runs 14 residues. The germline V gene encodes CDR1 LNHDA and CDR2 SQIVND (reference sequence). With V trimmed by 10 bases and J by 5 bases, 13 bases remained unmatched. CDR3: CANRAGTDRTEAFF. The CDR3 DNA reads TGTGCCAATAGGGCTGGGACAGACCGAACTGAAGCTTTCTTT.

This rearrangement joins TRBV20-1 to TRBJ1-2, with D hard to call. CDR3 length: 10 residues. CDR1 and CDR2 from the germline V gene are DFQATT and SNEGSKA (reference sequence). Trimming stripped 7 bases from V and 2 bases from J, with 5 bases between. CDR3 sequence reads: CSGGNYGYTF. CDR3 bases: TGCAGTGGCGGGAACTATGGCTACACCTTC.

CDR3 DNA sequence: TGTGCCAGCAGGGACAGCTATGGCTACACCTTC. Its translation: CASRDSYGYTF. The rearrangement uses TRBV2 and TRBJ1-2; D is perhaps TRBD1 (6 bases). Germline CDR1 and CDR2: SNHLY and FYNNEI. This CDR3 has 11 residues. Trimming shortened V by 6 bases and J by 4 bases, and 6 bases separated the two germline ends.

V is TRBV5-4 and J is TRBJ2-5, with D maybe TRBD1 (6 bases). The CDR3 loop spans 15 amino acids. Germline V lookup: CDR1 SGHNT, CDR2 YYREEE (reference sequence). The germline V and J ends were trimmed by 4 bases and 0 bases, with 13 bases remaining between them. CDR3 region: CASSGGQIHQETQYF. CDR3 DNA sequence: TGTGCCAGCAGCGGAGGACAGATACACCAAGAGACCCAGTACTTC.

This clone was observed a handful of times. The J gene is TRBJ2-7, the V gene TRBV28; D is possibly TRBD1 (6 bases). The V end lost 6 bases, the J end lost 0 bases, and 12 bases lay between the germline ends. This CDR3 contains 14 residues. Looked up from germline, CDR1 is MDHEN and CDR2 is SYDVKM. Here the CDR3 reads CASRDSHDSYEQYF. The CDR3 region has the DNA TGTGCCAGCAGGGACAGTCATGACTCCTACGAGCAGTACTTC.

This sequence joins TRBV4-2 and TRBJ2-5, with D possibly being TRBD1 (6 bases). With 1 base removed from V and 5 bases from J, the gap between germline ends came to 14 bases. CDR1 and CDR2 (germline): LGHNA, YNFKEQ. This CDR3 contains 15 residues. In DNA form, the CDR3 reads TGTGCCAGCAGCCAAGGGCAGGGGAATGCGGAGACCCAGTACTTC. It is translated as CASSQGQGNAETQYF.

CDR3 bases: TGTGCCAGCAGAAGAGGGGCGGGGGGAGCCTCCCCGGGCGAGCAGTACTTC. Amino acid sequence: CASRRGAGGASPGEQYF. The gene calls are TRBV27 and TRBJ2-7; 8 bases line up with TRBD2. With 6 bases clipped from V and 6 bases from J, the junction kept 19 bases outside the gene matches. Germline V CDR1 and CDR2: MNHEY, SMNVEV (reference sequence). The length of the CDR3 is 17 residues.

This clone showed up just once. The genes are TRBV7-9 and TRBJ2-1; weak D call: TRBD2 (7 bases). Trimming pared 7 bases from V and 8 bases from J, leaving 24 bases between. This CDR3 is built from 16 residues. Germline CDR1 and CDR2: SEHNR and FQNEAQ (reference sequence). The CDR3, as DNA: TGTGCCAGCACCTACTTAGGGGGGAGGGGGGACGATGAGCAGTTCTTC. This translates into CASTYLGGRGDDEQFF. Together with reference TRBV7-9 and TRBJ2-1, the CDR3 gives the full variable domain: DTGVSQNPRHKITKRGQNVTFRCDPISEHNRLYWYRQTLGQGPEFLTYFQNEAQLEKSRLLSDRFSAERPKGSFSTLEIQRTEQGDSAMYLCASTYLGGRGDDEQFFGPGTRLTVL.

This chain joins TRBV29-1 and TRBJ2-7, with 7 bases matching TRBD2. Looked up from germline, CDR1 is SQVTM and CDR2 is ANQGSEA. The V and J ends lost 1 base and 7 bases, in that order; junction bases with no gene match: 4. The CDR3 spans 12 residues. CDR3 nucleotides: TGCAGCGTTGAAGGACTACTAGCGGAGCAGTACTTC. Its protein product is CSVEGLLAEQYF.

The V call is TRBV28, the J call TRBJ2-3; 10 bases are shared with TRBD1. The CDR3 is made up of 17 amino acids. The trim removed 4 bases at V and 6 bases at J, leaving 13 bases unmatched. Looked up from germline, CDR1 is MDHEN and CDR2 is SYDVKM. CDR3: CASSSRTGGNGLDTQYF. In nucleotides, the CDR3 is TGTGCCAGCAGTTCCCGGACAGGGGGTAACGGCTTGGATACGCAGTATTTT.

The rearrangement links TRBV6-1 to TRBJ2-7, with 10 bases aligning to TRBD1. This CDR3 region has 13 residues. V gave up 8 bases and J gave up 4 bases; unmatched junction bases: 5. Germline V gene data show CDR1 as MNHNS and CDR2 as SASEGT. The CDR3 region is CASAPGQGYEQYF. Written as DNA, the CDR3 is TGTGCCAGCGCCCCGGGACAGGGGTACGAGCAGTACTTC.

V usage is TRBV27 and J usage is TRBJ2-7, with 12 nucleotides matching TRBD2. The CDR3 is 17 amino acids. Germline trimming cut 5 bases from V and 0 bases from J; bases unmatched to any gene: 8. Germline lookup yields CDR1 MNHEY and CDR2 SMNVEV (reference sequence). In DNA form, the CDR3 reads TGTGCCAGCAGTCCGGGACTAGCGGGCCCACACTCCTACGAGCAGTACTTC. It specifies CASSPGLAGPHSYEQYF.

The V and J genes are TRBV7-3 and TRBJ2-1, with TRBD2 identical over 7 bases. CDR1 is SGHTA, CDR2 FQGTGA, per germline. This CDR3 comprises 15 residues. V was pared by 2 bases and J by 5 bases, with 6 bases of the junction left unmatched. The CDR3 DNA sequence: TGTGCCAGCAGCTTATTGGGGACTACCAACAATGAGCAGTTCTTC. Translation gives CASSLLGTTNNEQFF.